This T cell receptor beta chain was captured in a study of blood T cell repertoires in COVID-19. Across the whole study: Italy, Spain and the United States were the sources of the convalescent and acute COVID-19 samples. From T cells, B-cell-depleted T cells, or PBMCs came the material, which was cDNA or gDNA.

The germline V gene has CDR1 MNHNS and CDR2 SASEGT. The V end lost 3 bases, the J end lost 0 bases, and 9 bases lay between the germline ends. The CDR3 has 15 amino acids. Source study methods: Cell counts per sample came from amplifying reference gene primers. Profiled with immunoSEQ multiplex PCR; TCRdb holds only in-frame clones, not every one. The DNA was the basis for D and trimming; V, J and clone size are from that table. The sample records around 150,000 clones, 80% to 85% being singletons. This receptor was identified in an elderly woman with active or convalescent COVID-19. The sample comprised peripheral blood. V is TRBV6-1 and J is TRBJ1-3, with no clear D. The CDR3 sequence: CASSDRLSSGNTIYF. The CDR3 nucleotides read TGTGCCAGCAGTGACAGGTTGAGCTCTGGAAACACCATATATTTT.